This passage covers 13 T cell receptor beta chains from one sample sequenced in a study of T cell responses to AZD1222 COVID-19 vaccine. Assay used: immunoSEQ multiplex PCR; TCRdb lists only in-frame clones, some missing. Found here are about 130,000 clones, roughly 90% of them singletons; the top ten hold 1.9%. Sequenced material: peripheral blood, taken on day 0 of AZD1222 vaccination. The receptors here all came from an adult in good health.

V gene TRBV6-2 or TRBV6-3 combines with J gene TRBJ1-1; D is possibly TRBD1 (6 bases). CDR1 is MNHEY and CDR2 is SVGEGT in the germline V gene. This CDR3 spans 15 amino acids. V lost 2 bases and J 0 bases, leaving 10 bases between the germline ends. CDR3 amino acids: CASSYADRVNTEAFF. The CDR3 DNA reads as TGTGCCAGCAGTTACGCGGACAGAGTGAACACTGAAGCTTTCTTT.

The chain links TRBV5-1 to TRBJ1-1; 8 bases are shared with TRBD1. J was trimmed by 3 bases and V by 4 bases; bases with no gene match: 2. From germline, CDR1 is SGHRS and CDR2 YFSETQ. This CDR3 has 13 residues. CDR3 DNA: TGCGCCAGCAGCGGACAGGGTCACACTGAAGCTTTCTTT. As protein: CASSGQGHTEAFF. The full variable domain, with the rest looked up from reference TRBV5-1 and TRBJ1-1, is KAGVTQTPRYLIKTRGQQVTLSCSPISGHRSVSWYQQTPGQGLQFLFEYFSETQRNKGNFPGRFSGRQFSNSRSEMNVSTLELGDSALYLCASSGQGHTEAFFGQGTRLTVV.

V and J are TRBV29-1 and TRBJ1-1; TRBD1 might be the D (6 bases). Trimming took off 8 bases at V and 5 bases at J, with 15 bases between the two ends. From germline, CDR1 is SQVTM and CDR2 ANQGSEA. The length of the CDR3 is 12 residues. The DNA of the CDR3 is TGCAGCTCGGGACGGGGGCGTACTGAAGCTTTCTTT. It specifies CSSGRGRTEAFF.

V usage is TRBV27 and J usage is TRBJ2-2, with TRBD1 matching 11 bases. The CDR3 contains 16 residues. V lost 4 bases to trimming and J lost 3 bases; unmatched junction nucleotides: 4. Per germline, CDR1 MNHEY and CDR2 SMNVEV (reference sequence). The chain's CDR3 is CASSSGQGAYTGELFF. The CDR3 region has the DNA TGTGCCAGCAGTTCCGGACAGGGGGCTTACACCGGGGAGCTGTTTTTT.

This chain links TRBV28 with TRBJ2-7, with D possibly TRBD2 on 6 matching bases. Per the germline V gene, CDR1 is MDHEN and CDR2 is SYDVKM. CDR3 length: 16 residues. V was shortened by 5 bases and J by 3 bases, with 20 bases between the two germline ends. This chain's CDR3 is CASSLPRKGGGYEQYF. CDR3 in DNA: TGTGCCAGCAGTCTTCCCCGGAAGGGAGGAGGCTACGAGCAGTACTTC.

This clone was counted only a few times. The chain links TRBV27 to TRBJ1-1; 7 bases agree with TRBD1. The CDR3 is 14 amino acids. V trimming: 5 bases; J trimming: 5 bases; junction bases outside the gene matches: 8. The germline CDR1 and CDR2 sequences are MNHEY and SMNVEV (reference sequence). The CDR3: CASSRHRGGTEAFF. CDR3 bases: TGTGCCAGCAGTAGACACAGGGGAGGAACTGAAGCTTTCTTT.

This chain uses TRBV5-8 with TRBJ2-1; 10 nucleotides match TRBD1. The length of the CDR3 is 14 residues. The V segment lost 4 bases and the J segment 12 bases; nucleotides outside the gene matches: 10. Germline V lookup: CDR1 SGHTS, CDR2 YDEGEE. CDR3: CASSPGTGVLGQFF. DNA for the CDR3: TGTGCCAGCAGCCCCGGGACAGGGGTTCTGGGGCAGTTCTTC.

CDR3 in amino acids: CASRDPATEAFF. The CDR3, as DNA: TGTGCCAGCAGGGACCCGGCAACTGAAGCTTTCTTT. The J gene is TRBJ1-1, the V gene TRBV3-1 (or the pseudogene TRBV3-2); no clear D gene. The CDR3 is 12 residues long. V was pared by 6 bases and J by 5 bases, with 10 bases between. Per the germline V gene, CDR1 is LGHDT and CDR2 is YNNKEL (reference sequence).

The chain couples TRBV19 to TRBJ2-1; the match to TRBD2 covers 8 bases. V lost 5 bases, J lost 6 bases, and 9 bases stayed unmatched. Germline V gene sequence: CDR1 LNHDA, CDR2 SQIVND (reference sequence). The CDR3 is made up of 15 amino acids. The CDR3 sequence: CASSYLAGRSNEQFF. CDR3 coding DNA: TGTGCCAGTAGTTATCTAGCGGGCCGTTCCAATGAGCAGTTCTTC.

The rearrangement uses TRBV3-1 (or the pseudogene TRBV3-2) and TRBJ1-5, with unresolved D. Trimming shortened V by 7 bases and J by 9 bases, and 10 bases separated the two germline ends. CDR3 length: 11 residues. Germline V gene sequence: CDR1 LGHDT, CDR2 YNNKEL (reference sequence). The CDR3 here is CASKGVGPQHF. Written as DNA, the CDR3 is TGTGCCAGCAAGGGAGTAGGGCCCCAGCATTTT.

This chain links TRBV28 with TRBJ2-7; D may be TRBD1 or TRBD2 (5 bases each). The germline V gene has CDR1 MDHEN and CDR2 SYDVKM. The CDR3 totals 13 residues. The V end was cut by 6 bases, the J end by 1 base, with 10 bases between. This chain's CDR3 is CASSGTASYEQYF. The CDR3 coding sequence is TGTGCCAGCAGCGGGACGGCATCCTACGAGCAGTACTTC. Using reference TRBV28 and TRBJ2-7 for the parts outside the CDR3, the full variable domain is DVKVTQSSRYLVKRTGEKVFLECVQDMDHENMFWYRQDPGLGLRLIYFSYDVKMKEKGDIPEGYSVSREKKERFSLILESASTNQTSMYLCASSGTASYEQYFGPGTRLTVT.

The genes are TRBV2 and TRBJ2-3, with a weak D call TRBD1 (6 bases). Trimming stripped 7 bases from V and 2 bases from J, with 13 bases between. From germline, CDR1 is SNHLY and CDR2 FYNNEI. CDR3 size: 14 residues. Here the CDR3 DNA reads TGTGCCAGCATCGGACAGAGATACACAGATACGCAGTATTTT. Translated, it gives CASIGQRYTDTQYF.

V is TRBV14 and J is TRBJ1-1, with D perhaps TRBD1 (5 bases). The CDR3 is 15 amino acids. The germline V gene has CDR1 SGHDN and CDR2 FVKESK. V lost 3 bases, J lost 6 bases, and 17 bases lay in between. As DNA, the CDR3 is TGTGCCAGCAGCCAGGGGCAGGGAGGGTTCGCTGAAGCTTTCTTT. It translates to CASSQGQGGFAEAFF.